The rows below give T cell receptor beta chains drawn from one sample of a study of T cell responses to AZD1222 COVID-19 vaccine. The repertoire was sequenced with immunoSEQ multiplex PCR; TCRdb's copy has only in-frame clones and lacks some. Among tens of thousands of clones listed, roughly nine tenths were seen once. The specimen was peripheral blood, collected 28 days after the second AZD1222 dose. The receptors originated from an adult who received the AZD1222 COVID-19 vaccine. The CDR3 runs from the conserved cysteine through the conserved F or W. D genes are given only for firm matches. Only part of the rows carry a size: once, few, many, or a class if the clone is expanded.

abundance,v_gene,j_gene,d_gene,CDR3aa,CDR3nt
-,TRBV5-5,TRBJ2-3,-,CASSENTDTQYF,TGTGCCAGCAGCGAGAACACAGATACGCAGTATTTT
-,TRBV19,TRBJ2-5,-,CASSMLSQETQYF,TGTGCCAGTAGTATGCTCAGCCAAGAGACCCAGTACTTC
-,TRBV28,TRBJ1-1,-,CASSLPPGEAEAFF,TGTGCCAGCAGTTTACCCCCAGGGGAAGCTGAAGCTTTCTTT
-,TRBV5-1,TRBJ1-4,TRBD1,CASSLEQGTNEKLFF,TGCGCCAGCAGCTTGGAACAGGGGACTAATGAAAAACTGTTTTTT
-,TRBV7-2,TRBJ2-1,-,CASSKGQAPYNEQFF,TGTGCCAGCAGCAAGGGACAAGCGCCCTACAATGAGCAGTTCTTC
-,TRBV7-9,TRBJ1-1,TRBD1,CASSYPTGALNTEAFF,TGTGCCAGCAGCTACCCGACAGGGGCCCTGAACACTGAAGCTTTCTTT
-,TRBV7-2,TRBJ2-2,-,CASSLDTGPGELFF,TGTGCCAGCAGCTTAGATACAGGGCCCGGGGAGCTGTTTTTT
-,TRBV2,TRBJ1-3,TRBD1,CASRESNRGPSGNTIYF,TGTGCCAGCAGGGAATCGAACAGGGGCCCCTCTGGAAACACCATATATTTT
-,TRBV5-1,TRBJ2-1,-,CASSLAGDSSYNEQFF,TGCGCCAGCAGCTTGGCTGGGGATAGCTCCTACAATGAGCAGTTCTTC
-,TRBV27,TRBJ2-1,TRBD1,CASSRSTGGNEQFF,TGTGCCAGCAGTCGCTCGACAGGGGGCAATGAGCAGTTCTTC
-,TRBV18,TRBJ1-4,TRBD1,CASSPGTGEAKEKLFF,TGTGCCAGCTCACCTGGGACAGGGGAAGCGAAGGAAAAACTGTTTTTT
-,TRBV6-1,TRBJ1-2,-,CASSDVWGMYDSPPYGYTF,TGTGCCAGCAGTGATGTATGGGGGATGTATGACTCCCCCCCTTATGGCTACACCTTC
-,TRBV28,TRBJ1-6,-,CASSLTRNSPLHF,TGTGCCAGCAGTCTCACAAGGAATTCACCCCTCCACTTT
-,TRBV12-3/TRBV12-4,TRBJ2-2,-,CASSVGSGELFF,TGTGCCAGCAGTGTCGGGAGCGGGGAGCTGTTTTTT
-,TRBV5-8,TRBJ2-7,-,CASTPSSYEQYF,TGTGCCAGCACCCCCAGCTCCTACGAGCAGTACTTC
-,TRBV7-9,TRBJ2-5,-,CASSLSRVGETQYF,TGTGCCAGCAGCTTATCCCGGGTGGGGGAGACCCAGTACTTC
-,TRBV7-8,TRBJ1-1,-,CASSPDSLMAFF,TGTGCCAGCAGCCCGGACAGTCTGATGGCTTTCTTT
-,TRBV15,TRBJ1-5,TRBD1,CATSRLGQGNQPQHF,TGTGCCACCAGCAGATTGGGACAGGGAAATCAGCCCCAGCATTTT
-,TRBV19,TRBJ1-5,-,CASSSPTGRVNQPQHF,TGTGCCAGTAGTTCTCCAACCGGACGGGTAAATCAGCCCCAGCATTTT
-,TRBV6-2/TRBV6-3,TRBJ1-5,TRBD1,CASSRTGDSNQPQHF,TGTGCCAGCAGTCGGACAGGCGATAGCAATCAGCCCCAGCATTTT
-,TRBV6-5,TRBJ1-2,-,CASSPRQAHGYTF,TGTGCCAGCAGTCCTCGACAGGCTCATGGCTACACCTTC
-,TRBV6-1,TRBJ1-2,-,CASSEAGGINYGYTF,TGTGCCAGCAGTGAAGCAGGGGGGATAAACTATGGCTACACCTTC
-,TRBV6-1,TRBJ1-2,-,CASSEARGNYGYTF,TGTGCCAGCAGTGAAGCGCGCGGGAACTATGGCTACACCTTC
-,TRBV29-1,TRBJ1-2,TRBD1,CSVEERGGQAYGYTF,TGCAGCGTTGAAGAGAGGGGCGGACAGGCATATGGCTACACCTTC
-,TRBV2,TRBJ2-2,-,CASWRGLDTGELFF,TGTGCCAGCTGGAGGGGGCTAGACACCGGGGAGCTGTTTTTT
-,TRBV18,TRBJ2-7,TRBD1,CASRTGNSYEQYF,TGTGCCAGCAGGACAGGCAACTCCTACGAGCAGTACTTC
-,TRBV6-4,TRBJ2-2,-,CASGSGTGELFF,TGTGCCTCGGGGTCAGGCACCGGGGAGCTGTTTTTT
-,TRBV3-1/TRBV3-2,TRBJ1-1,-,CASSHLWGNTEAFF,TGTGCCAGCAGCCACCTATGGGGGAACACTGAAGCTTTCTTT
-,TRBV11-2,TRBJ2-7,-,CASSPRSYEQYF,TGTGCCAGCAGCCCTAGATCCTACGAGCAGTACTTC
-,TRBV3-1/TRBV3-2,TRBJ2-5,-,CASSQGGSQETQYF,TGTGCCAGCAGCCAAGGAGGCAGCCAAGAGACCCAGTACTTC
-,TRBV7-7,TRBJ2-2,TRBD1,CASSHRGYGTGELFF,TGTGCCAGCAGCCACAGGGGTTACGGCACCGGGGAGCTGTTTTTT
-,TRBV5-1,TRBJ1-6,-,CASSLDLFSPSDSPLHF,TGCGCCAGCAGCTTGGATCTCTTTAGCCCGTCGGATTCACCCCTCCACTTT
-,TRBV12-3/TRBV12-4,TRBJ2-5,-,CASSLGPLETQYF,TGTGCCAGCAGCCTAGGGCCATTAGAGACCCAGTACTTC
-,TRBV3-1/TRBV3-2,TRBJ1-1,-,CASSQSVGGRTEAFF,TGTGCCAGCAGCCAATCGGTCGGGGGCCGCACTGAAGCTTTCTTT
-,TRBV15,TRBJ1-4,TRBD1,CATNKDRGRGDEKLFF,TGTGCCACCAACAAAGACAGGGGTCGAGGAGATGAAAAACTGTTTTTT
-,TRBV7-3,TRBJ2-2,-,CASSYQGTHTGELFF,TGTGCCAGCAGCTATCAAGGGACCCACACCGGGGAGCTGTTTTTT
once,TRBV6-5,TRBJ2-1,-,CASSYRGNEQFF,TGTGCCAGCAGTTACCGTGGGAATGAGCAGTTCTTC
-,TRBV7-9,TRBJ1-4,-,CASSLGFTGDEKLFF,TGTGCCAGCAGCTTAGGTTTCACTGGGGATGAAAAACTGTTTTTT
-,TRBV7-9,TRBJ1-2,-,CASSYPPGRSNYGYTF,TGTGCCAGCAGCTATCCACCGGGACGGAGTAACTATGGCTACACCTTC
-,TRBV27,TRBJ2-5,-,CASSSGGETQYF,TGTGCCAGCAGTTCGGGTGGTGAGACCCAGTACTTC
-,TRBV18,TRBJ1-1,-,CASSNSEVGATEAFF,TGTGCCAGCTCAAACTCCGAGGTGGGGGCCACTGAAGCTTTCTTT
-,TRBV11-2,TRBJ1-3,-,CASSLDRASSGNTIYF,TGTGCCAGCAGCTTAGATAGGGCGAGCTCTGGAAACACCATATATTTT
-,TRBV12-5,TRBJ1-1,-,CASGRTHPDEAFF,TGTGCTAGTGGCCGGACCCACCCGGACGAAGCTTTCTTT
-,TRBV18,TRBJ1-4,TRBD1,CASSRGTGTTNEKLFF,TGTGCCAGCTCACGCGGGACAGGAACAACTAATGAAAAACTGTTTTTT
-,TRBV7-3,TRBJ1-1,TRBD1,CASSSTGGGFTEAFF,TGTGCCAGCAGCTCCACAGGGGGCGGATTCACTGAAGCTTTCTTT
-,TRBV2,TRBJ2-3,TRBD2,CASSAASGTYKAQYF,TGTGCCAGCAGTGCTGCTAGCGGAACCTATAAGGCGCAGTATTTT
-,TRBV6-5,TRBJ1-6,-,CASLNPPGNSPLHF,TGTGCCAGCCTAAATCCGCCGGGGAATTCACCCCTCCACTTT
once,TRBV7-9,TRBJ1-2,-,CASSSGISGYTF,TGTGCCAGCAGCTCCGGGATCAGTGGCTACACCTTC
-,TRBV4-1,TRBJ2-6,-,CASSQDTGANVLTF,TGCGCCAGCAGCCAAGATACTGGGGCCAACGTCCTGACTTTC
-,TRBV5-1,TRBJ1-3,-,CASSLNGDNSGNTIYF,TGCGCCAGCAGCTTGAATGGGGATAACTCTGGAAACACCATATATTTT
-,TRBV5-4,TRBJ1-2,-,CASTWRGGFQGYTF,TGTGCCAGCACCTGGAGAGGGGGGTTCCAGGGCTACACCTTC
-,TRBV30,TRBJ1-3,-,CAWSGGGHGNTIYF,TGTGCCTGGAGTGGCGGGGGGCATGGAAACACCATATATTTT
-,TRBV27,TRBJ2-1,TRBD2,CASSLLAGVQFF,TGTGCCAGCAGTTTACTGGCGGGGGTACAGTTCTTC
-,TRBV5-4,TRBJ2-1,TRBD2,CASSVPASGGENEQFF,TGTGCCAGCAGCGTCCCGGCTAGCGGGGGCGAGAATGAGCAGTTCTTC
-,TRBV7-8,TRBJ1-2,TRBD1,CASSPGGAGGYTF,TGTGCCAGCAGCCCAGGGGGCGCGGGGGGCTACACCTTC
few,TRBV10-3,TRBJ1-1,-,CAISERGIRTEAFF,TGTGCCATCAGTGAGAGGGGGATCAGAACTGAAGCTTTCTTT
-,TRBV6-2/TRBV6-3,TRBJ1-2,-,CASSYGAGGYTF,TGTGCCAGCAGTTATGGGGCAGGAGGCTACACCTTC
-,TRBV6-5,TRBJ2-1,TRBD1,CASSYGQGFSYNEQFF,TGTGCCAGCAGTTACGGACAGGGATTTAGTTACAATGAGCAGTTCTTC
-,TRBV20-1,TRBJ1-2,-,CSAREVGGYTF,TGCAGTGCTAGAGAGGTTGGTGGCTACACCTTC
-,TRBV5-1,TRBJ2-3,-,CASSLGRGSVDTQYF,TGCGCCAGCAGCTTGGGACGGGGGAGTGTTGATACGCAGTATTTT